This record concerns one T cell receptor (beta chain) sequence. The data derive from a study of OX40 agonist ivuxolimab in advanced cancers. Study-level information: Administration of intravenous ivuxolimab to patients occurred every 2 weeks at 0.01 to 10 mg/kg. Head and neck, renal cell, melanoma or hepatocellular carcinoma were the cancers that dose-escalation patients had.

The CDR3 contains 14 residues. V was clipped by 7 bases and J by 8 bases, with 20 bases between them. Germline CDR1 is MDHEN and CDR2 is SYDVKM. Generated by immunoSEQ multiplex PCR, the TCRdb table keeps only in-frame clones and is missing some. The table includes 75,000 to 95,000 clones, about 90% detected once. Here the sequenced sample was CD4+ or CD8+ T cells sorted from blood, taken in a trial of the OX40 agonist ivuxolimab. This sequence was found in an adult with an advanced solid tumor such as melanoma, head and neck, liver or kidney cancer. The chain recombines TRBV28 with TRBJ1-2; unclear D gene. The CDR3 DNA reads as TGTGCCAGCAAGAAGGCGGGTCCCCTTTCGGGCTACACCTTC. This translates into CASKKAGPLSGYTF.